The 5 T cell receptor beta chains presented below share a single source sample, sequenced in a study of T cells in Graves' hyperthyroidism and ophthalmopathy. There were TCR beta CDR3 regions amplified from RNA transcripts. Primed by the HTBI set, a first-round RT-PCR was run on the TCR CDR3. TCRdb re-analysed the multiplex PCR reads in MiXCR, keeping a single row per CDR3 protein. This sample has around 500,000 distinct CDR3 sequences, with around 15% found just once. The sequenced sample consisted of blood. These receptors were obtained from a woman aged 30 to 39 with Graves' ophthalmopathy.

This chain uses TRBV6-2 or TRBV6-3 with TRBJ2-1, with D possibly being TRBD1 (5 bases). The CDR3 loop spans 14 amino acids. The germline V and J ends were trimmed by 0 bases and 8 bases, with 11 bases remaining between them. Germline CDR1 and CDR2: MNHEY and SVGEGT. CDR3 nucleotide sequence: TGTGCCAGCAGTTACTCGTCAGGGTGGGATGAGCAGTTCTTC. It is translated as CASSYSSGWDEQFF.

This clonotype was seen at least ten times. The V gene is TRBV30, the J gene TRBJ2-7, with a possible D match to TRBD1 (5 bases). Germline V lookup: CDR1 GTSNPN, CDR2 SVGIG (reference sequence). CDR3 size: 12 residues. Trimming took 6 bases from V and 6 from J, leaving 15 bases between them. The CDR3 is CACIGQRSEQYF. The CDR3, as DNA: TGTGCCTGCATCGGACAAAGGTCCGAGCAGTACTTC.

This clonotype showed up many times. The chain has TRBV7-2 and TRBJ1-5; D not certain. This CDR3 region has 15 residues. The V gene lost 1 base and the J gene lost 6 bases, with 13 bases spanning the gap. The germline V gene encodes CDR1 SGHTA and CDR2 FQGNSA. For the CDR3, the DNA is TGTGCCAGCAGCTTAGATCCCGGGTGGACTCAGCCCCAGCATTTT. It codes for CASSLDPGWTQPQHF.

The J gene is TRBJ1-4, the V gene TRBV6-9, with 7 positions matching TRBD1. The CDR3 has 14 residues. CDR1 is MNHGY and CDR2 is SVAAGI in the germline V gene. The junction had 6 bases not matched to a gene; V was cut back by 3 bases and J by 8 bases. CDR3 amino acids: CASSYTGTAEKLFF. The CDR3 DNA follows: TGTGCCAGCAGTTACACCGGGACAGCCGAAAAACTGTTTTTT.

This clonotype was detected ten times or more. The chain is built from TRBV11-1 and TRBJ2-7; D not certain. Germline V gene sequence: CDR1 SGHAT, CDR2 FQDESV (reference sequence). The ends were cut back, 4 bases at V and 4 bases at J, with 8 bases in the middle. The CDR3 covers 12 residues. The CDR3 protein is CASSSGRYEQYF. The CDR3 DNA reads as TGTGCCAGCAGCTCCGGAAGGTACGAGCAGTACTTC.